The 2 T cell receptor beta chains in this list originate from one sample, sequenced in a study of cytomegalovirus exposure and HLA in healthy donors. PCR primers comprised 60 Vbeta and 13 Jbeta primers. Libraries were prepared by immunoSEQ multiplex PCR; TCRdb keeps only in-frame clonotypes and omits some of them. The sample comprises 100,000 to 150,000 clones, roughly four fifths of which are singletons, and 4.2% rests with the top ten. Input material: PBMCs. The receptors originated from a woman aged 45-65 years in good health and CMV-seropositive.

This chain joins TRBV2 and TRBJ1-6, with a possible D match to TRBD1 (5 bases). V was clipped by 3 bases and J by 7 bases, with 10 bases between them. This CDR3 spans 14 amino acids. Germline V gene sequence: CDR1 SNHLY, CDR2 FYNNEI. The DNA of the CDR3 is TGTGCCAGCAGTGAGTGGCAGGGAAATTCACCCCTCCACTTT. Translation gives CASSEWQGNSPLHF.

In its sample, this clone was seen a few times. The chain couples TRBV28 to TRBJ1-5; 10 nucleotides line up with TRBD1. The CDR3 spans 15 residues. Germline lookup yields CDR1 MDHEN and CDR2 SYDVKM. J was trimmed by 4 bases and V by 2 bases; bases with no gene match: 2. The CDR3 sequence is CASSLRTGGNQPQHF. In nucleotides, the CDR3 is TGTGCCAGCAGTTTAAGGACAGGGGGGAATCAGCCCCAGCATTTT.